The 2 T cell receptor beta chains presented below share a single source sample, sequenced in a study of cytomegalovirus exposure and HLA in healthy donors (TCRdb year 2017). Library construction relied on the immunoSEQ multiplex PCR assay. The multiplex PCR relied on a mix of 60 forward primers for TCR Vbeta segments and 13 reverse primers for TCR Jbeta segments. Held by TCRdb, this immuneACCESS table contains in-frame sequences only and omits some clones. Under half of the omission traces to an unresolved V gene where checked; the cause of the rest is unknown. The sample contains around 170,000 clones, roughly 80% of them found a single time. In total, the top ten clones hold around 2.8% of the sample. Sequencing was carried out using PBMCs. Receptor source: a woman in her 50s in good health and CMV-seropositive.

This rearrangement joins TRBV9 to TRBJ1-4; no clear D. In germline, CDR1 is SGDLS, CDR2 YYNGEE. This CDR3 has 14 residues. V gave up 0 bases and J gave up 7 bases, with 10 bases separating them. CDR3 DNA sequence: TGTGCCAGCAGCGTAGCGGCAGGAGGTGAAAAACTGTTTTTT. Amino acid sequence: CASSVAAGGEKLFF.

The J gene is TRBJ2-5, the V gene TRBV18, with 7 bases lining up with TRBD1. The trim removed 3 bases at V and 0 bases at J, leaving 4 bases unmatched. Germline V gene lookup returns CDR1 KGHSH and CDR2 LQKENI. The CDR3 loop spans 15 amino acids. The CDR3 protein is CASSPSTGNQETQYF. The CDR3 region has the DNA TGTGCCAGCTCACCTTCGACAGGGAACCAAGAGACCCAGTACTTC.